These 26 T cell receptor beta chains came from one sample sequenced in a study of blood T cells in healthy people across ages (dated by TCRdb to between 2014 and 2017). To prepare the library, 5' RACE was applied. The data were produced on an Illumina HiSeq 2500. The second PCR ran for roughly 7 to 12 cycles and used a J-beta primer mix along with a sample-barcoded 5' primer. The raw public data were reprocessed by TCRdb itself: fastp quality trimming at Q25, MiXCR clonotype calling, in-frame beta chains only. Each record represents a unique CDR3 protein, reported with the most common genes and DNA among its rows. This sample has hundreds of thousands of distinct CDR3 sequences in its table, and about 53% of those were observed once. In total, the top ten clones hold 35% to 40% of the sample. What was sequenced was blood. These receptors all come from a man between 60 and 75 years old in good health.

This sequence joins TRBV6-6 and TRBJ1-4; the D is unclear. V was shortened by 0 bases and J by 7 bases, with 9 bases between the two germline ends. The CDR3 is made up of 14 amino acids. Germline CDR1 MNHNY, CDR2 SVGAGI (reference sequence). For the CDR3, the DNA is TGTGCCAGCAGTTACTCGAAGGGATCTGAAAAACTGTTTTTT. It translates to CASSYSKGSEKLFF.

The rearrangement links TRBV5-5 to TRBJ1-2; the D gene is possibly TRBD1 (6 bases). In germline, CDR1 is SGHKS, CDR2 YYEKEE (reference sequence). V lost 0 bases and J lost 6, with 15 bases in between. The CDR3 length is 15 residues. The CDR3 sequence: CASSLADRLGDGYTF. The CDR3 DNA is TGTGCCAGCAGCTTGGCCGACAGGTTGGGCGATGGCTACACCTTC. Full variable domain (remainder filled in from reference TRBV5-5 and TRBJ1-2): DAGVTQSPTHLIKTRGQQVTLRCSPISGHKSVSWYQQVLGQGPQFIFQYYEKEERGRGNFPDRFSARQFPNYSSELNVNALLLGDSALYLCASSLADRLGDGYTFGSGTRLTVV.

This CDR3 is CSAETRQGDETQYF. DNA for the CDR3: TGCAGTGCCGAGACGAGACAGGGGGACGAGACCCAGTACTTC. V and J are TRBV20-1 and TRBJ2-7; 9 bases line up with TRBD1. The J call may be wrong; the DNA end is better matched by TRBJ2-5. This CDR3 spans 14 amino acids. Germline CDR1 and CDR2: DFQATT and SNEGSKA (reference sequence).

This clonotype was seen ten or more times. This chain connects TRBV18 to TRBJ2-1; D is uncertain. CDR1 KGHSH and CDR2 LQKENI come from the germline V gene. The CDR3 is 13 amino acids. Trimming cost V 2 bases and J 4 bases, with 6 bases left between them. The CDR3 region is CASSPGGYNEQFF. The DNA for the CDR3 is TGTGCCAGCTCACCAGGCGGATACAATGAGCAGTTCTTC.

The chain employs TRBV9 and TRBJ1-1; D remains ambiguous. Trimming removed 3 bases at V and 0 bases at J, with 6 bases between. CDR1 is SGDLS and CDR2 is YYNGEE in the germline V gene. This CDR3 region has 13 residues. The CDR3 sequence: CASSATVNTEAFF. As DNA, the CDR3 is TGTGCCAGCAGCGCGACGGTGAACACTGAAGCTTTCTTT.

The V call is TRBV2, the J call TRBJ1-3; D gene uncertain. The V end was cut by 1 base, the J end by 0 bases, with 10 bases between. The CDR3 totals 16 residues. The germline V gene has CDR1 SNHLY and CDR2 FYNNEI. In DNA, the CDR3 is TGTGCCAGCAGTGAAGATGGCGGGAGCTCTGGAAACACCATATATTTT. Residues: CASSEDGGSSGNTIYF.

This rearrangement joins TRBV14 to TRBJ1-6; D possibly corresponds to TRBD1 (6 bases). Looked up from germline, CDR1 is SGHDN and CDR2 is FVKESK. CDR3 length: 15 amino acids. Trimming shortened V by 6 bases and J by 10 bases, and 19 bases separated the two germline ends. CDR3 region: CASSRERGVESPLHF. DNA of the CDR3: TGTGCCAGCAGTCGAGAGAGGGGGGTAGAATCACCCCTCCACTTT.

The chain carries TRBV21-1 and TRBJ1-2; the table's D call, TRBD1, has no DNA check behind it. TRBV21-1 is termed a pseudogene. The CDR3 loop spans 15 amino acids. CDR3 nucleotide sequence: TGTGCCAGCAGCACCACAGGGAACCATAACTATGGCTACACCTTC. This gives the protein CASSTTGNHNYGYTF.

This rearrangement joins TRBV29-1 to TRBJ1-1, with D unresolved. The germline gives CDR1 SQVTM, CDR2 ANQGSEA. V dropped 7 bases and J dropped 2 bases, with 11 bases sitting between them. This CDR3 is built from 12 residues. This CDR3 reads CSGAGINTEAFF. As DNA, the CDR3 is TGCAGCGGAGCAGGCATAAACACTGAAGCTTTCTTT.

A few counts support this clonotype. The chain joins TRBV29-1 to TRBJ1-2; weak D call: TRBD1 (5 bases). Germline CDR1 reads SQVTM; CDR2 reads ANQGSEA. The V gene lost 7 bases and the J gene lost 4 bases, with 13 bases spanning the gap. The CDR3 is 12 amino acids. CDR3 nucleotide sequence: TGCAGCGCCCACCGGGACGCCTATGGCTACACCTTC. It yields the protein CSAHRDAYGYTF.

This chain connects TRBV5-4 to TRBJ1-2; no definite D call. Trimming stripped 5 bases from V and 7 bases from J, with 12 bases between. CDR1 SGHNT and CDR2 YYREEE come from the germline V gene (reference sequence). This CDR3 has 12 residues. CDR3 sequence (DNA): TGTGCCAGCAGGAAGGGATCGGGTGGCTACACCTTC. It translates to CASRKGSGGYTF.

CDR3 bases: TGTGCCAGCAGTTTAGAACGCTATAATTCACCCCTCCACTTT. Amino acid sequence: CASSLERYNSPLHF. V and J are TRBV27 and TRBJ1-6, with D hard to call. Germline V gene sequence: CDR1 MNHEY, CDR2 SMNVEV (reference sequence). Trimming stripped 2 bases from V and 3 bases from J, with 5 bases between. This CDR3 has 14 residues.

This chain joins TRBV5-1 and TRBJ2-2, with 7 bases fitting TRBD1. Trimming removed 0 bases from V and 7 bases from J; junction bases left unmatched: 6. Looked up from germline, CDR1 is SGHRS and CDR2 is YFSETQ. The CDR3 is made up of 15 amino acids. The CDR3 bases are TGCGCCAGCAGCTTGGAGCAGGGGGTACACGGGGAGCTGTTTTTT. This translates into CASSLEQGVHGELFF.

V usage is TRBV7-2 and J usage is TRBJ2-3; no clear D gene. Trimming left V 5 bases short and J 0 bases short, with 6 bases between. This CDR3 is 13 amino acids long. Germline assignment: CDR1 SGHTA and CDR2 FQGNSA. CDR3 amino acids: CASSIPSTDTQYF. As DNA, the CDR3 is TGTGCCAGCAGCATCCCTAGCACAGATACGCAGTATTTT.

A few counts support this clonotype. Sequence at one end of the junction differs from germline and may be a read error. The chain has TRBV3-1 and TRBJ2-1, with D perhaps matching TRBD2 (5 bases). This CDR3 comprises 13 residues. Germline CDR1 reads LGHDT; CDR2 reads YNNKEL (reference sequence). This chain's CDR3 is CASSEDGGNEQFF. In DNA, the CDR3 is TGTGCCAGCAGCGAAGATGGAGGAAATGAGCAGTTCTTC.

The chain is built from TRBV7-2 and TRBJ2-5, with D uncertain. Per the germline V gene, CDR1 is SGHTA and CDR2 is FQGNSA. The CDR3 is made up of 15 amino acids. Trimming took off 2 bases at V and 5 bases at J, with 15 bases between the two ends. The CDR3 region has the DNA TGTGCCAGCAGCTTACAGGCCTCTTCCGGGGAGACCCAGTACTTC. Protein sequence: CASSLQASSGETQYF.

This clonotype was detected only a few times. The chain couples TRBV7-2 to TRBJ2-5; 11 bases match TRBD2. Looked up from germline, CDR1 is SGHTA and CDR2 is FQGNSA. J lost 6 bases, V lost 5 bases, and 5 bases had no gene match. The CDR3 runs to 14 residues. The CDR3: CASSPTSGGQTQYF. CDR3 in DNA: TGTGCCAGCAGCCCCACTAGCGGGGGACAGACCCAGTACTTC.

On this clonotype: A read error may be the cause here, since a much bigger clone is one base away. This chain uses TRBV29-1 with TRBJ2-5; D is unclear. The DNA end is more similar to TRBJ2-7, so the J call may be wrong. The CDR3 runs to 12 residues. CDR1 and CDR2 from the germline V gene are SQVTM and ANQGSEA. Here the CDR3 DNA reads TGCAGCGTTGAAGGTCAGGAAGACGAGCAGTACTTC. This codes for CSVEGQEDEQYF.

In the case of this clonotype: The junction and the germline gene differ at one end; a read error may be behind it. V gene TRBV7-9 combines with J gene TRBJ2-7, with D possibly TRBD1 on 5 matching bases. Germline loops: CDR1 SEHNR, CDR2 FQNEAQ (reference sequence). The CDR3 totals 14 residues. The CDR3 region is CASSLASGTYEQYF. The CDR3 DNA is TGTGCCAGCAGTTTAGCATCAGGGACCTACGAGCAGTACTTC.

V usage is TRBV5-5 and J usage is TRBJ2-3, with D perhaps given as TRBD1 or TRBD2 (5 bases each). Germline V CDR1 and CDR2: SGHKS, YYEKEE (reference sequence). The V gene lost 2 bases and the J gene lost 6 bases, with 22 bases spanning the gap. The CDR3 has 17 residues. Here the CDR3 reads CASSFGYRPGGGDTQYF. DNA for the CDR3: TGTGCCAGCAGCTTTGGGTACAGGCCCGGTGGCGGGGATACGCAGTATTTT.

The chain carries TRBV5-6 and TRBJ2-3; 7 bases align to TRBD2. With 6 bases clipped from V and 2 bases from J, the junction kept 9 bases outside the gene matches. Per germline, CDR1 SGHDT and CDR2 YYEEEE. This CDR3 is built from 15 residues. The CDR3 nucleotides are TGTGCCAGCACGTCGAGCGGGGCAATCACAGATACGCAGTATTTT. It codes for CASTSSGAITDTQYF. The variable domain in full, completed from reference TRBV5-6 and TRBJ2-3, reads DAGVTQSPTHLIKTRGQQVTLRCSPKSGHDTVSWYQQALGQGPQFIFQYYEEEERQRGNFPDRFSGHQFPNYSSELNVNALLLGDSALYLCASTSSGAITDTQYFGPGTRLTVL.

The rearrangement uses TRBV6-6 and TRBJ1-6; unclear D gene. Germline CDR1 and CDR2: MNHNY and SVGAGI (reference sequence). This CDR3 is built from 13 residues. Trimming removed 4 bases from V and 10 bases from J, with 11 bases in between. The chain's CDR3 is CASSSGMGSPLHF. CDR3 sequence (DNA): TGTGCCAGCAGTTCGGGGATGGGGTCACCCCTCCACTTT.

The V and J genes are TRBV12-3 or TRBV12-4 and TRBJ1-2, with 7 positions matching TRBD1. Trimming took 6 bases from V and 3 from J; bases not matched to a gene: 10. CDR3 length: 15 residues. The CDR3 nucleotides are TGTGCCAGCAGCCGTACAGGGGAGTATCACTATGGCTACACCTTC. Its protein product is CASSRTGEYHYGYTF.

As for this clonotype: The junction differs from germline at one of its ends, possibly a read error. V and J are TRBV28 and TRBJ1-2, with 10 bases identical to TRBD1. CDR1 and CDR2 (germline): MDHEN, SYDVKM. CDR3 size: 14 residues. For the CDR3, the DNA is TGTGCCAGCAGACAGGGACAGGGGTACCATGGTTACACCTTC. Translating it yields CASRQGQGYHGYTF.

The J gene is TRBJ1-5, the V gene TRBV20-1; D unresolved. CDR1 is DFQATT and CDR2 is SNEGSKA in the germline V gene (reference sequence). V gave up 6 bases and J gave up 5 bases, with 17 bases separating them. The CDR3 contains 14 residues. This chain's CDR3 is CSALGQSADQPQHF. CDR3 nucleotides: TGCAGTGCCCTCGGCCAATCAGCAGATCAGCCCCAGCATTTT.

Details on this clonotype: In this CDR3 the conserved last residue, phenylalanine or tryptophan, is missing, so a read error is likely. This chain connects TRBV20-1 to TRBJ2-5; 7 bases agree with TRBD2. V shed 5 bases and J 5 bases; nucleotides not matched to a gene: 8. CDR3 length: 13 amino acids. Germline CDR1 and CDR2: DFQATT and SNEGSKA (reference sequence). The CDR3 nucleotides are TGCAGTGCTGAAGGGCGGGAGATGGAGACCCAGTACTCC. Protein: CSAEGREMETQYS.